The source of this TCR beta chain is a study of blood T cell repertoires in COVID-19. V shed 0 bases, J shed 2 bases, and the junction held 5 bases outside the gene matches. CDR1 is SGHTA, CDR2 FQGTGA, per germline. This CDR3 comprises 16 residues. Profiling relied on immunoSEQ multiplex PCR, and the TCRdb table lists in-frame clones only, not all of them. The data show a few hundred thousand clones, 84% seen once. V and J are TRBV7-3 and TRBJ2-3; TRBD1 aligns across 7 bases. The origin of this receptor is a man aged 60 to 75 with acute or convalescent COVID-19. Sequencing used peripheral blood. For the CDR3, the DNA is TGTGCCAGCAGCTTAACCCGGGACAGACCCACAGATACGCAGTATTTT. Translated: CASSLTRDRPTDTQYF.